The source of this T cell receptor (beta chain) is a study of shared clonotypes between healthy human individuals. Broader study findings: Generally, naive subsets came out with larger estimated richness than memory subsets.

Concerning this clone: Its antigen is still unknown.

Germline V lookup: CDR1 ENHRY, CDR2 SYGVKD. The V end was cut by 3 bases, the J end by 8 bases, with 10 bases between. The CDR3 spans 12 residues. Using immunoSEQ multiplex PCR, the repertoire was profiled, and TCRdb retains in-frame clones only, with some absent. The data hold roughly 2,500,000 clones, with 80% to 95% observed a single time. The receptor was derived from a young man in good health. Some clones in this sample may be carry-over from other donors' samples. The sequenced sample consisted of naive CD4+ T cells from PBMCs. Subset of the sample: CD45RA+ positively selected. The chain has TRBV10-3 and TRBJ1-1, with a weak D call TRBD1 (6 bases). The CDR3 protein is CAISEQGGEAFF. For the CDR3, the DNA is TGTGCCATCAGTGAACAGGGTGGAGAAGCTTTCTTT.